This TCR beta chain was identified in a study of cytomegalovirus exposure and HLA in healthy donors. Per germline, CDR1 SGHVS and CDR2 FQNEAQ. With 3 bases removed from V and 6 bases from J, the gap between germline ends came to 17 bases. CDR3 length equals 16 residues. Remarks on this clone: What it binds is not known.

60 Vbeta and 13 Jbeta primers were used in PCR. Assay: immunoSEQ multiplex PCR; the TCRdb copy retains only in-frame clones and omits some. The sample shows 150,000 to 200,000 clones, 80% to 85% of them seen only once. Study results and caveats: Accounts indicate the classifier identified cytomegalovirus status with strong specificity and sensitivity.

The specimen sequenced was PBMCs. V gene TRBV7-8 combines with J gene TRBJ2-2; a weak D match, TRBD2 (6 bases). The TCR was taken from a boy between 2 and 15 years old in good health and CMV-seronegative. The CDR3 DNA reads as TGTGCCAGCAGCTTTGGAACGGGACTGGATCCCGGGGAGCTGTTTTTT. Encoded protein: CASSFGTGLDPGELFF.